These 29 T cell receptor beta chains originate from one sample sequenced in a study of identical twins. Each CDR3 protein gets one entry after TCRdb re-called the 5' RACE reads with MiXCR. Of fewer than 450,000 distinct CDR3 sequences listed, approximately 8.8% are singletons. Sequencing was performed on naive T cells sorted from blood. The source of these receptors is a woman between 45 and 65 years old in good health.

V usage is TRBV15 and J usage is TRBJ2-7; D uncertain. V lost 3 bases, J lost 4 bases, and 7 bases lay in between. The CDR3 has 12 amino acids. The germline V gene has CDR1 LNHNV and CDR2 YYDKDF (reference sequence). In DNA form, the CDR3 reads TGTGCCACCAGCAGTCAGTCGTACGAGCAGTACTTC. Residues: CATSSQSYEQYF.

This clonotype has only a few counts. The CDR3 DNA reads as TGCAGTGCTAGAGCCACTAGCGGGATTTTTACAGATACGCAGTATTTT. Amino acid sequence: CSARATSGIFTDTQYF. This chain links TRBV20-1 with TRBJ2-3; 10 nucleotides match TRBD2. Trimming took 1 base from V and 3 from J; bases not matched to a gene: 7. CDR3 length: 16 residues. The germline V gene has CDR1 DFQATT and CDR2 SNEGSKA (reference sequence).

This clonotype has only a few counts. This chain's CDR3 is CASSHWGSTDTQYF. The CDR3 nucleotides are TGCGCCAGCAGCCATTGGGGAAGCACAGATACGCAGTATTTT. The V gene is TRBV4-1, the J gene TRBJ2-3; D ambiguous. The CDR3 is 14 residues long. Germline V gives CDR1 MGHRA, CDR2 YSYEKL. Trimming pared 3 bases from V and 0 bases from J, leaving 7 bases between.

The table lists this clonotype with many counts. The chain combines TRBV7-8 with TRBJ2-1, with 12 bases fitting TRBD2. Germline V gene data show CDR1 as SGHVS and CDR2 as FQNEAQ. The V gene end was trimmed by 2 bases and the J gene end by 4 bases; junction bases not matched to a gene: 3. The length of the CDR3 is 16 residues. The CDR3: CASSLKTSGRYNEQFF. The CDR3 DNA reads as TGTGCCAGCAGCTTAAAGACTAGCGGGAGATACAATGAGCAGTTCTTC. The variable domain in full, with the rest retrieved from reference TRBV7-8 and TRBJ2-1, is GAGVSQSPRYKVAKRGQDVALRCDPISGHVSLFWYQQALGQGPEFLTYFQNEAQLDKSGLPSDRFFAERPEGSVSTLKIQRTQQEDSAVYLCASSLKTSGRYNEQFFGPGTRLTVL.

This clonotype appeared a few times. The rearrangement joins TRBV20-1 to TRBJ2-1; 12 bases match TRBD2. The CDR3 has 13 amino acids. Germline CDR1 and CDR2: DFQATT and SNEGSKA (reference sequence). V lost 1 base to trimming and J lost 15 bases; unmatched junction nucleotides: 7. For the CDR3, the DNA is TGCAGTGCTAGAGGGTTGACTAGCGGGAGAACGTTCTTC. Translating gives CSARGLTSGRTFF.

The rearrangement uses TRBV18 and TRBJ2-3; tentative D call: TRBD1 (6 bases). This CDR3 is built from 16 residues. Germline loops: CDR1 KGHSH, CDR2 LQKENI. Trimming took off 1 base at V and 2 bases at J, with 13 bases between the two ends. Here the CDR3 reads CASSPRGHTPTDTQYF. The CDR3 coding sequence is TGTGCCAGCTCACCACGGGGGCATACGCCCACAGATACGCAGTATTTT. The variable domain in full, completed from reference TRBV18 and TRBJ2-3, reads NAGVMQNPRHLVRRRGQEARLRCSPMKGHSHVYWYRQLPEEGLKFMVYLQKENIIDESGMPKERFSAEFPKEGPSILRIQQVVRGDSAAYFCASSPRGHTPTDTQYFGPGTRLTVL.

Here the CDR3 reads CASSLGGEYGGYTF. The CDR3 nucleotides are TGCGCCAGCAGCTTGGGTGGGGAGTACGGCGGCTACACCTTC. The chain couples TRBV5-1 to TRBJ1-2; no reliable D call. V was pared by 0 bases and J by 8 bases, with 14 bases between. CDR1 and CDR2 (germline): SGHRS, YFSETQ. The CDR3 loop spans 14 amino acids.

This clonotype was seen ten or more times. V usage is TRBV20-1 and J usage is TRBJ2-1; D unclear. The germline gives CDR1 DFQATT, CDR2 SNEGSKA (reference sequence). This CDR3 has 13 amino acids. Trimming removed 6 bases from V and 8 bases from J, with 17 bases in between. CDR3 sequence: CSAQLDSRYEQFF. DNA for the CDR3: TGCAGTGCCCAGCTAGACTCCAGGTATGAGCAGTTCTTC.

There are many counts of this clonotype. This chain links TRBV10-3 with TRBJ2-7; D perhaps matches TRBD1 (5 bases). CDR3 size: 12 residues. V shed 6 bases and J shed 4 bases, with 10 bases lying between them. CDR1 is ENHRY, CDR2 SYGVKD, per germline. The CDR3 loop reads CAISGQGYEQYF. CDR3 coding DNA: TGTGCCATCAGCGGTCAGGGTTACGAGCAGTACTTC.

V and J are TRBV7-8 and TRBJ2-5; 7 bases line up with TRBD2. The CDR3 sequence is 15 residues long. V lost 3 bases, J lost 7 bases, and 11 bases stayed unmatched. From germline, CDR1 is SGHVS and CDR2 FQNEAQ. The CDR3: CASSFGAGAHGTQYF. The CDR3 bases are TGTGCCAGCAGCTTTGGGGCGGGAGCCCATGGGACCCAGTACTTC.

This chain joins TRBV12-3 or TRBV12-4 and TRBJ2-3; TRBD1 matches 9 bases. This CDR3 spans 16 amino acids. Losses at the gene ends were 6 bases for V and 1 base for J; bases not matched to a gene: 8. The CDR3 loop reads CASRSTGGAGTDTQYF. The CDR3 DNA is TGTGCCAGCAGATCTACAGGGGGCGCCGGCACAGATACGCAGTATTTT.

V gene TRBV14 combines with J gene TRBJ2-1, with D unresolved. The ends were cut back, 4 bases at V and 8 bases at J, with 12 bases in the middle. CDR3 length: 13 amino acids. Looked up from germline, CDR1 is SGHDN and CDR2 is FVKESK. The CDR3 DNA is TGTGCCAGCAGCCCTCAGCGACGGGATGAGCAGTTCTTC. Translated: CASSPQRRDEQFF.

The count of this clonotype is one. A read error is possible here, since a much larger clone lies one base away. The rearrangement joins TRBV5-1 to TRBJ2-1, with TRBD2 as a possible D gene (6 bases). V lost 2 bases to trimming and J lost 8 bases, with 17 bases between them. Germline V CDR1 and CDR2: SGHRS, YFSETQ. This CDR3 comprises 15 residues. The CDR3, as DNA: TGCGCCAGCAGCTTAGATCCCTGGGGGGTCCATGAGCAGTTCTTC. It is translated as CASSLDPWGVHEQFF.

V gene TRBV5-5 combines with J gene TRBJ2-1; D unclear. The germline V gene encodes CDR1 SGHKS and CDR2 YYEKEE (reference sequence). V shed 6 bases and J shed 9 bases, with 1 base lying between them. CDR3 size: 8 residues. The CDR3 loop is CASIEQFF. Here the CDR3 DNA reads TGTGCCAGCATTGAGCAGTTCTTC.

This clonotype was seen only a few times. The genes are TRBV20-1 and TRBJ2-7; D unresolved. CDR1 and CDR2 (germline): DFQATT, SNEGSKA (reference sequence). This CDR3 contains 13 residues. The V gene lost 1 base and the J gene lost 1 base, with 8 bases spanning the gap. CDR3 region: CSARGLRSYEQYF. DNA of the CDR3: TGCAGTGCTAGAGGGCTCCGATCCTACGAGCAGTACTTC.

This clonotype was seen more than once but under ten times. The chain is built from TRBV5-1 and TRBJ1-2; TRBD1 agrees at 9 bases. V shed 5 bases and J 4 bases; nucleotides not matched to a gene: 6. The length of the CDR3 is 14 residues. In germline, CDR1 is SGHRS, CDR2 YFSETQ. The CDR3 here is CASSEPGQGYGYTF. CDR3 sequence (DNA): TGCGCCAGCAGTGAACCGGGACAGGGCTATGGCTACACCTTC.

The chain recombines TRBV4-2 with TRBJ2-3, with 8 bases identical to TRBD1. This CDR3 contains 15 residues. Losses at the gene ends were 5 bases for V and 2 bases for J; bases not matched to a gene: 6. The germline V gene encodes CDR1 LGHNA and CDR2 YNFKEQ. The CDR3 reads CASSDRGADTDTQYF. Here the CDR3 DNA reads TGTGCCAGCAGCGACAGGGGAGCGGACACAGATACGCAGTATTTT.

This clonotype was counted at least ten times. The chain employs TRBV29-1 and TRBJ1-1; no clear D gene. Between the trimmed V and J ends, which lost 3 bases and 0 bases, there was a span of 5 bases. Germline V gene lookup returns CDR1 SQVTM and CDR2 ANQGSEA. This CDR3 contains 12 residues. Here the CDR3 reads CSVEEMNTEAFF. DNA for the CDR3: TGCAGCGTTGAGGAGATGAACACTGAAGCTTTCTTT.

This chain links TRBV20-1 with TRBJ2-5; no clear D gene. The CDR3 is 13 residues long. V shed 6 bases and J shed 5 bases, with 16 bases lying between them. The germline gives CDR1 DFQATT, CDR2 SNEGSKA (reference sequence). The CDR3 region has the DNA TGCAGTGCACGGACGTCCCCTTTGGAGACCCAGTACTTC. It codes for CSARTSPLETQYF.

This clonotype was counted between two and nine times. The chain combines TRBV10-2 with TRBJ2-7; the D is unclear. The V end was cut by 3 bases, the J end by 4 bases, with 16 bases between. CDR3 size: 15 residues. Germline CDR1 WSHSY, CDR2 SAAADI. CDR3 sequence (DNA): TGCGCCAGCAGTGACCCGGACGACCTCTTTTACGAGCAGTACTTC. This gives the protein CASSDPDDLFYEQYF.

This chain connects TRBV5-1 to TRBJ2-3; D perhaps matches TRBD2 (5 bases). The V end lost 0 bases, the J end lost 2 bases, and 13 bases lay between the germline ends. CDR1 and CDR2 (germline): SGHRS, YFSETQ. There are 16 residues in the CDR3. CDR3 nucleotides: TGCGCCAGCAGCTTGGGGCTAGCCCCCAACACAGATACGCAGTATTTT. Translating it yields CASSLGLAPNTDTQYF.

This clonotype was counted ten times or more. V usage is TRBV29-1 and J usage is TRBJ2-5; D not certain. V was cut by 5 bases and J by 2 bases, with 18 bases left in between. This CDR3 is 15 amino acids long. Germline-derived CDR1 and CDR2 are SQVTM and ANQGSEA. The CDR3 spells CSVSYVVRPQETQYF. In DNA form, the CDR3 reads TGCAGCGTTTCCTACGTTGTGCGACCTCAAGAGACCCAGTACTTC.

This clonotype was seen repeatedly, ten times or more. The chain joins TRBV12-3 or TRBV12-4 to TRBJ2-2; 10 bases align to TRBD2. V trimming: 4 bases; J trimming: 5 bases; junction bases outside the gene matches: 7. The CDR3 length is 16 residues. For the CDR3, the DNA is TGTGCCAGCAGTTCAGCAAGCGGGAGGGCTACCGGGGAGCTGTTTTTT. The encoded protein is CASSSASGRATGELFF.

This clonotype has just a few counts. The rearrangement links TRBV18 to TRBJ1-1; no definite D call. The CDR3 sequence is 15 residues long. Germline values: CDR1 KGHSH, CDR2 LQKENI. V gave up 2 bases and J gave up 2 bases, with 12 bases separating them. The CDR3: CASSPLDGLNTEAFF. CDR3 coding DNA: TGTGCCAGCTCACCATTAGACGGGCTCAACACTGAAGCTTTCTTT.

This clonotype has ten or more counts. The V call is TRBV28, the J call TRBJ2-7; 7 positions match TRBD1. The CDR3 spans 13 residues. The V gene's germline CDR1 is MDHEN and CDR2 SYDVKM. The V and J ends lost 2 bases and 2 bases, in that order; junction bases with no gene match: 0. The CDR3 is CASSLQGAYEQYV. In DNA, the CDR3 is TGTGCCAGCAGTTTACAGGGGGCCTACGAGCAGTACGTC.

This clonotype was counted only a few times. The J gene is TRBJ2-2, the V gene TRBV10-2, with D uncertain. The V gene's germline CDR1 is WSHSY and CDR2 SAAADI. The V end was cut by 1 base, the J end by 2 bases, with 5 bases between. This CDR3 is built from 14 residues. The CDR3 reads CASSELANTGELFF. The CDR3 coding sequence is TGCGCCAGCAGTGAGTTAGCAAACACCGGGGAGCTGTTTTTT.

The chain couples TRBV30 to TRBJ2-7; TRBD2 aligns across 9 bases. The CDR3 runs 13 residues. Trimming at V came to 6 bases and at J to 2 bases, leaving 5 bases not matched to a gene. Germline CDR1 GTSNPN, CDR2 SVGIG (reference sequence). Here the CDR3 DNA reads TGTGCCTGTATAGCGGGAGCCACCTACGAGCAGTACGTC. Encoded protein: CACIAGATYEQYV.

The chain links TRBV25-1 to TRBJ1-2; D gene ambiguous. The CDR3 consists of 15 residues. Germline CDR1 and CDR2: MGHDK and SYGVNS. Trimming pared 0 bases from V and 8 bases from J, leaving 16 bases between. CDR3: CASSEYGGGSRGYTF. The CDR3 nucleotides read TGTGCCAGCAGTGAATATGGCGGAGGGTCTCGAGGCTACACCTTC.

This clonotype was recorded at least ten times. The chain couples TRBV15 to TRBJ2-1, with unresolved D. V gave up 0 bases and J gave up 8 bases, with 8 bases separating them. CDR1 and CDR2 (germline): LNHNV, YYDKDF (reference sequence). The CDR3 runs 13 residues. DNA for the CDR3: TGTGCCACCAGCAGAGATCGCTTCGATGAGCAGTTCTTC. Translating gives CATSRDRFDEQFF.